Listed below are T cell receptor beta chains from one sample, sequenced in a study of response to subunit inactivated influenza vaccine. TCRdb passed the RT-PCR reads through MiXCR, listing each CDR3 protein once. The top ten clones hold 7.5% to 8% of a sample with 590,000 or so distinct CDR3 sequences, 14% of them seen once. Here the sequenced sample was PBMCs from blood, taken 14 to 15 days before vaccination. The receptors here all came from a man between 45 and 60 years old who received an inactivated influenza vaccine. Both conserved end residues are trimmed from each CDR3. The size entry is marked missing in some rows and otherwise reads once, few, many or a size class.

J gene: TRBJ2-7
V gene: TRBV12-3/TRBV12-4
clone size: few
CDR3 protein: ASSSSGTPTYEQY

J gene: TRBJ1-1
V gene: TRBV12-3/TRBV12-4
clone size: .
CDR3 protein: ASSLSLDSEAF

J gene: TRBJ2-2
V gene: TRBV2
clone size: many
CDR3 protein: ASRADRANTGELF

J gene: TRBJ1-1
V gene: TRBV2
clone size: .
CDR3 protein: AGGVRERNTEAF

J gene: TRBJ1-5
V gene: TRBV7-2
clone size: .
CDR3 protein: ASSRAYSNQPQH

J gene: TRBJ2-4
V gene: TRBV25-1
clone size: few
CDR3 protein: ASSETGGIQY

J gene: TRBJ1-5
V gene: TRBV12-3/TRBV12-4
clone size: many
CDR3 protein: ASSLQGSQPQH

J gene: TRBJ1-1
V gene: TRBV12-5
clone size: few
CDR3 protein: ASGSGTPASRAF

J gene: TRBJ2-7
V gene: TRBV12-3/TRBV12-4
clone size: few
CDR3 protein: ASSPRGRSGREQY

J gene: TRBJ2-3
V gene: TRBV11-2
clone size: .
CDR3 protein: ASSVIVGRDTQY

J gene: TRBJ1-1
V gene: TRBV6-5
clone size: .
CDR3 protein: ASSYWQGSTEAF

J gene: TRBJ2-7
V gene: TRBV29-1
clone size: few
CDR3 protein: SALAGVYEQY

J gene: TRBJ2-1
V gene: TRBV15
clone size: few
CDR3 protein: ATSSIAGANEQF

J gene: TRBJ2-2
V gene: TRBV12-3/TRBV12-4
clone size: many
CDR3 protein: ASPGSSGIGIGELF

J gene: TRBJ1-2
V gene: TRBV12-3/TRBV12-4
clone size: few
CDR3 protein: ASSWGTGGDYGYT

J gene: TRBJ1-5
V gene: TRBV27
clone size: few
CDR3 protein: ASSLGGAGIQPQH

J gene: TRBJ2-1
V gene: TRBV4-3
clone size: few
CDR3 protein: ASSQDWRGSYNEQF

J gene: TRBJ2-3
V gene: TRBV6-1
clone size: few
CDR3 protein: ASRATSGGAVTQY

J gene: TRBJ2-2
V gene: TRBV29-1
clone size: many
CDR3 protein: SVDVGHTGELF

J gene: TRBJ2-5
V gene: TRBV11-2
clone size: .
CDR3 protein: ASAQARPLGGGRVTQY

J gene: TRBJ2-2
V gene: TRBV5-1
clone size: few
CDR3 protein: ASSPREGRGGELF

J gene: TRBJ2-5
V gene: TRBV29-1
clone size: few
CDR3 protein: SVSGGLLVQETQY

J gene: TRBJ2-2
V gene: TRBV6-2/TRBV6-3
clone size: few
CDR3 protein: ASSSRPAGAGELF

J gene: TRBJ2-1
V gene: TRBV12-3/TRBV12-4
clone size: many
CDR3 protein: ASSPRQGNYNEQF

J gene: TRBJ1-2
V gene: TRBV7-2
clone size: few
CDR3 protein: ASSFISTDYGYT

J gene: TRBJ1-5
V gene: TRBV4-1
clone size: many
CDR3 protein: ASSHPDRPNQPQH

J gene: TRBJ2-1
V gene: TRBV20-1
clone size: few
CDR3 protein: SARDPPGNEQF

J gene: TRBJ2-3
V gene: TRBV7-9
clone size: .
CDR3 protein: ASSLRRGGSTDTQY

J gene: TRBJ1-5
V gene: TRBV7-2
clone size: few
CDR3 protein: ASSLARGSQPQH

J gene: TRBJ2-7
V gene: TRBV7-6
clone size: few
CDR3 protein: ASSLRASGRSGEQY

J gene: TRBJ2-7
V gene: TRBV5-5
clone size: .
CDR3 protein: ASSWKGEGSYEQY

J gene: TRBJ2-7
V gene: TRBV10-3
clone size: few
CDR3 protein: AISESNVGGGEQY

J gene: TRBJ2-3
V gene: TRBV6-1
clone size: .
CDR3 protein: ASSETLFGADTQY

J gene: TRBJ1-2
V gene: TRBV12-3/TRBV12-4
clone size: few
CDR3 protein: ASREDRVGSPSYGYT

J gene: TRBJ2-7
V gene: TRBV20-1
clone size: .
CDR3 protein: SAKTGGSGEQY

J gene: TRBJ2-1
V gene: TRBV20-1
clone size: .
CDR3 protein: SARIAGVTYNEQF

J gene: TRBJ2-1
V gene: TRBV5-1
clone size: many
CDR3 protein: ASSLASGLFNEQF

J gene: TRBJ2-5
V gene: TRBV7-9
clone size: .
CDR3 protein: ASSLAVGVETQY

J gene: TRBJ2-3
V gene: TRBV5-1
clone size: .
CDR3 protein: ASSLGPPGTGGDTQY

J gene: TRBJ2-3
V gene: TRBV3-1
clone size: .
CDR3 protein: ASSLQTSGREDTQY

J gene: TRBJ2-2
V gene: TRBV2
clone size: .
CDR3 protein: ASRTGQGPGELF